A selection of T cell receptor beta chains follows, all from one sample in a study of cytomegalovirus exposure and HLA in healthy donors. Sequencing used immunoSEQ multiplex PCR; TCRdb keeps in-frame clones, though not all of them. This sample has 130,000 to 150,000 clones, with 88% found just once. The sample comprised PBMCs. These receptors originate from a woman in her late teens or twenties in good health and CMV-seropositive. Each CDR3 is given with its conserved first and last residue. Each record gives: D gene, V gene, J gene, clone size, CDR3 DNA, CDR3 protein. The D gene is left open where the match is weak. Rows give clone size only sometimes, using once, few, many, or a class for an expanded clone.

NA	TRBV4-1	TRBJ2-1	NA	TGCGCCAGCAGCGATCGCGGTGCTTACAATGAGCAGTTCTTC	CASSDRGAYNEQFF
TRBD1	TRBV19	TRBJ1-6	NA	TGTGCCAGTAGCGGACAGGGGCAATCACCCCTCCACTTT	CASSGQGQSPLHF
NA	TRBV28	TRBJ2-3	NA	TGTGCCAGCGGCTCCACCGCGGAGGCTAGCACAGATACGCAGTATTTT	CASGSTAEASTDTQYF
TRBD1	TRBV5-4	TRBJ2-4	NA	TGTGCCAGCAGCGTGCAGACAGGGGGCAACATTCAGTACTTC	CASSVQTGGNIQYF
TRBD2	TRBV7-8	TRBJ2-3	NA	TGTGCCAGCAGCTTAAGGCTAGCGGGGGGAAAATACACAGATACGCAGTATTTT	CASSLRLAGGKYTDTQYF
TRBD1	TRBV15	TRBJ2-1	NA	TGTGCCACCAGCAGAGCCGGGACAGGGGCCAATGAGCAGTTCTTC	CATSRAGTGANEQFF
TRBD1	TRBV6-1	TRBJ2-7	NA	TGTGCCAGCATCGATAGGGGGCTCTCCTACGAGCAGTACTTC	CASIDRGLSYEQYF
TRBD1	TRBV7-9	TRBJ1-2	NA	TGTGCCAGCAGCTTAGGGACAGGGACAGATGGCTACACCTTC	CASSLGTGTDGYTF
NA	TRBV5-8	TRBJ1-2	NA	TGTGCCACCCTCGGGTTTTTGTTATGGTATGGCTACACCTTC	CATLGFLLWYGYTF
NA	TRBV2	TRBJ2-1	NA	TGTGCCATTTACCACAGTGCCAACAATGAGCAGTTCTTC	CAIYHSANNEQFF
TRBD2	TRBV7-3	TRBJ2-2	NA	TGTGCCAGCAGCCCCTACGGGACTAGCGACCGGGAGCTGTTTTTT	CASSPYGTSDRELFF
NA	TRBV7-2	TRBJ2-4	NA	TGTGCCAGCAGCTTAGCGGCCAACATTCAGTACTTC	CASSLAANIQYF
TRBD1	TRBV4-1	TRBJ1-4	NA	TGCGCCAGCAGCCAAAGGACAGGGGATGAAAAACTGTTTTTT	CASSQRTGDEKLFF
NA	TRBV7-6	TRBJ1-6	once	TGTGCCAGCAGCTTAGAAGCGGGACCAGATGCCTCAAATTCACCCCTCCACTTT	CASSLEAGPDASNSPLHF
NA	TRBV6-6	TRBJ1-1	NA	TGTGCCAGCAGTTTTCTTAAACAGGGTTCGGGTGAAGCTTTCTTT	CASSFLKQGSGEAFF
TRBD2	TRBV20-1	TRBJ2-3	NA	TGCAGTGGCGGGAGTGCAGATACGCAGTATTTT	CSGGSADTQYF
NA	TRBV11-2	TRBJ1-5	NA	TGTGCCAGCAGCTTAGGTCGGGGGATAGGGCTCGGTCAGCCCCAGCATTTT	CASSLGRGIGLGQPQHF
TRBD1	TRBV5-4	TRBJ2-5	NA	TGTGCCAGCAGCTTCGGCGGGGGACAGGGAGATAGAGAGACCCAGTACTTC	CASSFGGGQGDRETQYF
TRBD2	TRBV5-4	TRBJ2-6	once	TGTGCCAGCAGCTTGCAGCGGGGGGGCTCTGGGGCCAACGTCCTGACTTTC	CASSLQRGGSGANVLTF